This TCR beta chain was sequenced during a study of T cell responses to AZD1222 COVID-19 vaccine. Notes on the study in general: Among AZD1222 vaccinees, only 5 to 7 were seropositive at baseline. Repertoire collection took place solely once the T cell response had peaked.

Second-dose intervals of approximately 4 or approximately 12 weeks were pooled. To note about this clone: Antigen: not known.

Data came from immunoSEQ multiplex PCR; TCRdb stores just in-frame clones and leaves some out. The sample contains about 45,000 clones, approximately 90% of which appear only once. The sample was peripheral blood, taken 28 days after the second AZD1222 dose. The TCR originated in an adult who received the AZD1222 COVID-19 vaccine.

The CDR3 sequence: CASSQEEGTYYGYTF. CDR3 in DNA: TGCGCCAGCAGCCAAGAGGAAGGGACCTACTATGGCTACACCTTC. The rearrangement uses TRBV4-1 and TRBJ1-2, with D possibly TRBD1 on 5 matching bases. Trimming pared 0 bases from V and 3 bases from J, leaving 11 bases between. The CDR3 runs 15 residues. CDR1 is MGHRA and CDR2 is YSYEKL in the germline V gene.